This T cell receptor (beta chain) was recovered during a study of shared clonotypes between healthy human individuals. Study background: The donor group consisted of two women and a few men, aged 18 to 49. Overall study results and limits: Clonotype sharing among donors, it was expected, would be affected by sequencing depth.

Germline CDR1 MDHEN, CDR2 SYDVKM. The CDR3 consists of 16 residues. V gave up 6 bases and J gave up 4 bases; unmatched junction bases: 7. Each cell subset's genomic DNA was divided evenly among several immunoSEQ plates. Sequenced by immunoSEQ multiplex PCR; TCRdb stores in-frame clones only, minus some. Among 2 million to 2.5 million clones listed, 90% to 95% were seen once. CD45RO negativity and positive selection for CCR7 defined naive CD8 cells, a population that excluded terminally differentiated effector memory CD45RA+ cells. This clone was recorded only once. What it binds is not known. The chain joins TRBV28 to TRBJ2-1, with TRBD2 matching 12 bases. The sample was naive CD8+ T cells from PBMCs. This TCR came from a man aged 18 to 29 in good health. Some clones in this sample may be carry-over from other donors' samples. The chain's CDR3 is CASSLVLAGGYNEQFF. Written as DNA, the CDR3 is TGTGCCAGCAGCTTAGTTCTAGCGGGAGGGTACAATGAGCAGTTCTTC.